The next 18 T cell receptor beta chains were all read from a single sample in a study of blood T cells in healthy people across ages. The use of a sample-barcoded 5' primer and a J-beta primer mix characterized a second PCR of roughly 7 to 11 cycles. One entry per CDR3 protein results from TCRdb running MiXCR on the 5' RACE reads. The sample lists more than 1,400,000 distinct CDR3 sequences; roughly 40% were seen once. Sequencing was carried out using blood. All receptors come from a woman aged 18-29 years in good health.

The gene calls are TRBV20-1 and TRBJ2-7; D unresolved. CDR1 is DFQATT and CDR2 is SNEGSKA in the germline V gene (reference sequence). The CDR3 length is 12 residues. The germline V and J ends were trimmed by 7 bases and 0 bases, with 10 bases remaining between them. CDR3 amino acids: CSVPALSYEQYF. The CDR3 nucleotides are TGCAGTGTCCCGGCGCTCTCCTACGAGCAGTACTTC.

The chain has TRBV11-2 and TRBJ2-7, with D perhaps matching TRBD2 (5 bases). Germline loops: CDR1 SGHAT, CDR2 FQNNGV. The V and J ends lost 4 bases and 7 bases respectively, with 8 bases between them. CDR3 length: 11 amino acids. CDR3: CASSSGKEQYF. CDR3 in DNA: TGTGCCAGCAGCTCGGGGAAGGAGCAGTACTTC.

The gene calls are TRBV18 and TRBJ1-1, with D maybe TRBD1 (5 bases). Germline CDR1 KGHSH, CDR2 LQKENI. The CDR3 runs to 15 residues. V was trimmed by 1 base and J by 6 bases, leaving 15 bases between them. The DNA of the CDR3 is TGTGCCAGCTCACCACGTGAAGCGGGGGAGGCTGAAGCTTTCTTT. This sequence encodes CASSPREAGEAEAFF.

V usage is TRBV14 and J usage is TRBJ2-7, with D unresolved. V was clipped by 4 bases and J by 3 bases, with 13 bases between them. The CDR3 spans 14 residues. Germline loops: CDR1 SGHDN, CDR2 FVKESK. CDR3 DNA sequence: TGTGCCAGCAGCCGGGTTCCACACAACTACGAGCAGTACTTC. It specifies CASSRVPHNYEQYF.

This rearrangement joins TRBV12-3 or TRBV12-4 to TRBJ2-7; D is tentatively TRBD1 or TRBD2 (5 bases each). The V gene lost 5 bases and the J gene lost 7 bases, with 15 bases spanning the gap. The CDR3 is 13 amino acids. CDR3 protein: CASSPRDPQEQYF. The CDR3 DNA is TGTGCCAGCAGTCCCCGGGACCCCCAAGAGCAGTACTTC.

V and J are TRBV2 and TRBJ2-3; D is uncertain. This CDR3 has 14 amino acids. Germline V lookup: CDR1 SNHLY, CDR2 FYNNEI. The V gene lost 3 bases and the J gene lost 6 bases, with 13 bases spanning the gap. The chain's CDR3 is CASSDDTLGDTQYF. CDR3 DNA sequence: TGTGCCAGCAGTGACGACACCTTGGGTGATACGCAGTATTTT.

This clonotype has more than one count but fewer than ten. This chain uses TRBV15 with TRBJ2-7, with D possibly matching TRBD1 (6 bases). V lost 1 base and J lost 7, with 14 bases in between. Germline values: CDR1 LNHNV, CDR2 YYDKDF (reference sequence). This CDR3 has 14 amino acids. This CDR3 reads CATSRVRTEEEQYF. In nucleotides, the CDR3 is TGTGCCACCAGCAGAGTTAGGACAGAGGAAGAGCAGTACTTC. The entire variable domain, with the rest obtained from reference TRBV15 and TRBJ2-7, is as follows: DAMVIQNPRYQVTQFGKPVTLSCSQTLNHNVMYWYQQKSSQAPKLLFHYYDKDFNNEADTPDNFQSRRPNTSFCFLDIRSPGLGDTAMYLCATSRVRTEEEQYFGPGTRLTVT.

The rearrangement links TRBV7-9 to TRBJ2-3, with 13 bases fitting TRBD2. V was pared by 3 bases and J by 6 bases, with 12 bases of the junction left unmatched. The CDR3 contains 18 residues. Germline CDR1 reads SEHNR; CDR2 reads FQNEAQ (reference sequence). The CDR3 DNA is TGTGCCAGCAGCTTGCGGACTAGCGGGAGTCCTTCGGCGGATACGCAGTATTTT. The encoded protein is CASSLRTSGSPSADTQYF. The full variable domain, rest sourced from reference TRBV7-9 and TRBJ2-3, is DTGVSQNPRHKITKRGQNVTFRCDPISEHNRLYWYRQTLGQGPEFLTYFQNEAQLEKSRLLSDRFSAERPKGSFSTLEIQRTEQGDSAMYLCASSLRTSGSPSADTQYFGPGTRLTVL.

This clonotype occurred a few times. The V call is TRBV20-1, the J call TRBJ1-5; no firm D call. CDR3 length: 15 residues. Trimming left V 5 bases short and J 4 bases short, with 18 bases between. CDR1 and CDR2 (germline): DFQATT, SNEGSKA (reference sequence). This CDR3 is CSAGPPVGENQPQHF. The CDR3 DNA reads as TGCAGTGCTGGGCCCCCGGTGGGCGAAAATCAGCCCCAGCATTTT.

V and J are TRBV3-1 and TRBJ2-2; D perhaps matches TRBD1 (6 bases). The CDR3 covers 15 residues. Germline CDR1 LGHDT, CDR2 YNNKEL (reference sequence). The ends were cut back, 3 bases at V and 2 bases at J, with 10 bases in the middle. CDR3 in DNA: TGTGCCAGCAGCCAGACAGGACATAACACCGGGGAGCTGTTTTTT. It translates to CASSQTGHNTGELFF.

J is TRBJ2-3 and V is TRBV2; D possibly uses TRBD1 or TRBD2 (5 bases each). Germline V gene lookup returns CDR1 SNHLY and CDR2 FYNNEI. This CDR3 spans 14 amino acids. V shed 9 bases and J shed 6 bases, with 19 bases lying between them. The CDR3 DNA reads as TGTGCCAGAGGGACCGCCTCGAGGATCGATACGCAGTATTTT. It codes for CARGTASRIDTQYF. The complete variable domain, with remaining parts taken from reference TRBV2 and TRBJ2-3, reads EPEVTQTPSHQVTQMGQEVILRCVPISNHLYFYWYRQILGQKVEFLVSFYNNEISEKSEIFDDQFSVERPDGSNFTLKIRSTKLEDSAMYFCARGTASRIDTQYFGPGTRLTVL.

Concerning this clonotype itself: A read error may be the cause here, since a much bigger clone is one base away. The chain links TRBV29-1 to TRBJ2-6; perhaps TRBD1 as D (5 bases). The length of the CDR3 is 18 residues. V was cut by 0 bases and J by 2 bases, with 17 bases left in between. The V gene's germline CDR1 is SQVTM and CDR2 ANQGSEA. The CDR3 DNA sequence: TGCAGCGTTGAAGAATCGGACATGTCCTTCGCTGGGGCCAACGTCCTGACTTTC. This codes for CSVEESDMSFAGANVLTF.

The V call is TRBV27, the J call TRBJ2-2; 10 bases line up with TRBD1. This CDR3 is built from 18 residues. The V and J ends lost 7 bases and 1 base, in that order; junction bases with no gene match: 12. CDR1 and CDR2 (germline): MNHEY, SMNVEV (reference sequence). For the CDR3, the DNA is TGTGCCAGCACCCCTCACCCAGGACAGGGGGGGAACACCGGGGAGCTGTTTTTT. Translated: CASTPHPGQGGNTGELFF.

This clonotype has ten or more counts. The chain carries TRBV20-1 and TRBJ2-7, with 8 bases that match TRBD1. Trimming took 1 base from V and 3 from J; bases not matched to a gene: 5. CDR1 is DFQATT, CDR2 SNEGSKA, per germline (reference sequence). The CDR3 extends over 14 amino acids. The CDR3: CSARVRGQVYEQYF. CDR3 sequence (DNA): TGCAGTGCTAGAGTTAGGGGACAGGTCTACGAGCAGTACTTC.

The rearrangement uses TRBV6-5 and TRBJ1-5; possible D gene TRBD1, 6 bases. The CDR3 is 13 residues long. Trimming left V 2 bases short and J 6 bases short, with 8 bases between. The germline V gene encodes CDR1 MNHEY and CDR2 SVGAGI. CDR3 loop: CASSYKGGQPQHF. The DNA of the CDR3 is TGTGCCAGCAGTTACAAGGGGGGTCAGCCCCAGCATTTT.

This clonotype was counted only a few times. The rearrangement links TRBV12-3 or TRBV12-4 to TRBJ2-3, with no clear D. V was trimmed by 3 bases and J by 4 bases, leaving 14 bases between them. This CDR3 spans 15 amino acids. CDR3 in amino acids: CASSFVVGQADTQYF. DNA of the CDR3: TGTGCCAGCAGTTTCGTCGTGGGTCAAGCAGATACGCAGTATTTT.

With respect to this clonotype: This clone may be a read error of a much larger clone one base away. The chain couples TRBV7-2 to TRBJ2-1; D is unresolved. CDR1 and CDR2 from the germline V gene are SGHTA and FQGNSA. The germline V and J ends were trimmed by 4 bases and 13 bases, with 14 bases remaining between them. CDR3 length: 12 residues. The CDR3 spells CASSYTRETQFF. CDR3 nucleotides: TGTGCCAGCAGCTATACAAGAGAGACCCAGTTCTTC.

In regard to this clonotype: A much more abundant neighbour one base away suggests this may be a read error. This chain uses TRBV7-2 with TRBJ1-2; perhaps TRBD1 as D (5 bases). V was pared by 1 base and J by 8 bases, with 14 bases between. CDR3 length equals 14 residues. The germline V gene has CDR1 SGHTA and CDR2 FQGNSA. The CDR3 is CTSSLGTNEGGYTF. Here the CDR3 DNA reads TGTACCAGCAGCTTAGGGACAAACGAAGGGGGCTACACCTTC.